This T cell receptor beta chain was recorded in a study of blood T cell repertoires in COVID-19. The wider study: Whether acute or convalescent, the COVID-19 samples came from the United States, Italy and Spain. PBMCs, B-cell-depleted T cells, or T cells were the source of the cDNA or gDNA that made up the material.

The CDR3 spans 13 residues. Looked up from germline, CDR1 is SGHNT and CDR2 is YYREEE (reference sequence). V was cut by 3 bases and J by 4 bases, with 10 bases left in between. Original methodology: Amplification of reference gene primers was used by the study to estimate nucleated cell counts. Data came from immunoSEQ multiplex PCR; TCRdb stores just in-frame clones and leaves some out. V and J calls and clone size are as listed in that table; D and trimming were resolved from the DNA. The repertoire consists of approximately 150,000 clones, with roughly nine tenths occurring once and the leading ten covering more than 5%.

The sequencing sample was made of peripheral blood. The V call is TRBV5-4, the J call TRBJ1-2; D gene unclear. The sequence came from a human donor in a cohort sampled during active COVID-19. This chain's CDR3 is CASSSRESYGYTF. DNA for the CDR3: TGTGCCAGCAGCTCCCGGGAAAGCTATGGCTACACCTTC.